A selection of T cell receptor beta chains follows, all from one sample in a study of post-analysis software for immune sequencing data. One entry per CDR3 protein, called by TCRdb with MiXCR from the PCR reads. The sample carries a few hundred thousand distinct CDR3 sequences, under 40% recorded once. The sample taken for sequencing was blood. The receptors stem from a girl aged 2-17 years with multiple sclerosis. CDR3s include the opening cysteine and the closing phenylalanine or tryptophan. The D gene is left open where the match is weak. Clone size appears in some rows only: once, few, many, or a class for an expanded clone.

cdr3_nt | cdr3_aa | v_call | d_call | j_call | clone_size
TGTGCCAGCTCCCTCGGGACAGCGGCCTATGGCTACACCTTC | CASSLGTAAYGYTF | TRBV18 | TRBD1 | TRBJ1-2 | NA
TGTGCCAGCACCGAAGCGGGGGTCCGGTATGAGCAGTTCTTC | CASTEAGVRYEQFF | TRBV6-2/TRBV6-3 | TRBD2 | TRBJ2-1 | NA
TGTGCCAGCAGGCCGGAATGGGTTCAGCCCCAGCATTTT | CASRPEWVQPQHF | TRBV6-6 | NA | TRBJ1-5 | few
TGTGCCAGCAGCGTATGGGACAGGGGAGGGACTGAAGCTTTCTTT | CASSVWDRGGTEAFF | TRBV9 | TRBD1 | TRBJ1-1 | NA
TGTGCCAGCAGGACCGACAGGGGGAGGTCGTACGAGCAGTACTTC | CASRTDRGRSYEQYF | TRBV7-9 | TRBD1 | TRBJ2-7 | few
TGTGCCAGCAGCTTGGAGACAGGGGGAGCGGATGGCTACACCTTC | CASSLETGGADGYTF | TRBV5-6 | TRBD1 | TRBJ1-2 | few
TGCAGTGCCAGACAGGTTTCTAGCAATCAGCCCCAGCATTTT | CSARQVSSNQPQHF | TRBV20-1 | NA | TRBJ1-5 | NA
TGTGCCAGCAGCCCCGGGCCCACCACCTACAATGAGCAGTTCTTC | CASSPGPTTYNEQFF | TRBV7-2 | NA | TRBJ2-1 | NA
TGCAGCGTGGCAACAGGGGGCCAGAGCGCAGATACGCAGTATTTT | CSVATGGQSADTQYF | TRBV29-1 | TRBD1 | TRBJ2-3 | many
TGTGCCAGCAGCTACAGGACAGGGGGGTATGGCTACACCTTC | CASSYRTGGYGYTF | TRBV6-5 | TRBD1 | TRBJ1-2 | few
TGCGCCAGCAGCTTAGATGGCAGGGGGGGAGAAAAACTGTTTTTT | CASSLDGRGGEKLFF | TRBV7-2 | TRBD1 | TRBJ1-4 | NA
TGTGCCAGCGTAACTAGCGGGGGGATCCAAGAGACCCAGTACTTC | CASVTSGGIQETQYF | TRBV6-2/TRBV6-3 | TRBD2 | TRBJ2-5 | NA
TGTGCCAGCAGCTTAGCCGGACAGCCTTACGAGCAGTACTTC | CASSLAGQPYEQYF | TRBV11-2 | NA | TRBJ2-7 | many
TGCGCCAGCAGCCCGGACAGCTCTGGGGCCAACGTCCTGACTTTC | CASSPDSSGANVLTF | TRBV5-1 | NA | TRBJ2-6 | many
TGCGCCAGCAGCTGGAGTGGGGTGTACACTGAAGCTTTCTTT | CASSWSGVYTEAFF | TRBV5-1 | NA | TRBJ1-1 | NA
TGCACCAGCAGCTTGGTCGCCAATGAGCAGTTCTTC | CTSSLVANEQFF | TRBV5-1 | NA | TRBJ2-1 | NA
TGTGCCAGCAGCTTTGGAGCGGGGGAGACCCAGTACTTC | CASSFGAGETQYF | TRBV11-2 | TRBD2 | TRBJ2-5 | many
TGTGCCAGCAGCCTCGGTCCCAGCTCCTACGAGCAGTACTTC | CASSLGPSSYEQYF | TRBV5-1 | NA | TRBJ2-7 | many
TGTGCCAGCAGACAGGGGACTGGACCCCAGCATTTT | CASRQGTGPQHF | TRBV6-5 | TRBD1 | TRBJ1-5 | NA
TGCGCCAGCAGTGAGCAGCGGGGGGGCCTCGCAGATACGCAGTATTTT | CASSEQRGGLADTQYF | TRBV10-1 | TRBD2 | TRBJ2-3 | few
TGCAGTGCTAGAAGACACAGGGGGCAGTGGGGAACTGAAGCTTTCTTT | CSARRHRGQWGTEAFF | TRBV20-1 | TRBD1 | TRBJ1-1 | NA
TGTGCCAGCACCCTAGCGGATACGCAGTATTTT | CASTLADTQYF | TRBV12-3/TRBV12-4 | NA | TRBJ2-3 | many
TGTGCCAGCAGCCAGGAGGGGAACGAAGCTTTCTTT | CASSQEGNEAFF | TRBV3-1 | NA | TRBJ1-1 | once
TGTGCCAGATCCTTTTTAGGGTTCGGCTACACCTTC | CARSFLGFGYTF | TRBV6-4 | NA | TRBJ1-2 | NA
TGTGCCAGCAGTTACCTAGCGGGGAAGGGGAATGAGCAGTTCTTC | CASSYLAGKGNEQFF | TRBV6-2/TRBV6-3 | TRBD2 | TRBJ2-1 | NA
TGTGCCAACGCAGGGGCTAGCGGGGCCACAGATACGCAGTATTTT | CANAGASGATDTQYF | TRBV2 | TRBD2 | TRBJ2-3 | NA
TGTGCCAGCAGTGGGCTGGCGGGGGTGGAGACCCAGTACTTC | CASSGLAGVETQYF | TRBV5-6 | TRBD2 | TRBJ2-5 | NA
TGTGCCAGCAGGGGAGGGGCGAACTATGGCTACACCTTC | CASRGGANYGYTF | TRBV6-5 | NA | TRBJ1-2 | few
TGCAGTGCTGGCGGGGGGCCTCAAGAGACCCAGTACTTC | CSAGGGPQETQYF | TRBV20-1 | TRBD2 | TRBJ2-5 | many
TGTGCCAGCAGCTCCCTCTATGGCTACACCTTC | CASSSLYGYTF | TRBV9 | NA | TRBJ1-2 | NA
TGTGCCAGCAAGGGTCATGGGGGGGAGACCCAGTACTTC | CASKGHGGETQYF | TRBV6-6 | NA | TRBJ2-5 | NA
TGCAGTGCTGACAGGGGGAGCACAGATACGCAGTATTTT | CSADRGSTDTQYF | TRBV20-1 | TRBD1 | TRBJ2-3 | NA
TGTGCCAGCAGCTTAGATGGGTTGGGTCCTCCCTACAATGAGCAGTTCTTC | CASSLDGLGPPYNEQFF | TRBV7-2 | NA | TRBJ2-1 | NA
TGTGCCAGCAGCCAAATCCGGACGCGGGGCCCGGGGACCCAGTACTTC | CASSQIRTRGPGTQYF | TRBV3-1 | NA | TRBJ2-5 | NA
TGTGCCAGCTTCTTAGGAACAGGGAACGGCGAGCAGTACTTC | CASFLGTGNGEQYF | TRBV2 | NA | TRBJ2-7 | NA
TGTGCCAGCAGCTTAGGTCGGAGGGGGGCCATCCTAGCCAAAAACATTCAGTACTTC | CASSLGRRGAILAKNIQYF | TRBV13 | NA | TRBJ2-4 | NA
TGCAGTGCCAGGGATCCAGGGGCTCTCAATGAGCAGTTCTTC | CSARDPGALNEQFF | TRBV20-1 | NA | TRBJ2-1 | NA
TGCAGCGTCGCCTGGGAGGGCGCGAATGAAAAACTGTTTTTT | CSVAWEGANEKLFF | TRBV29-1 | NA | TRBJ1-4 | NA
TGTGCCAGCAGCCCTTTTAGGGGGGAGTCCTACGAGCAGTACTTC | CASSPFRGESYEQYF | TRBV11-2 | NA | TRBJ2-7 | NA
TGTGCCAGCAGGTTAGGGGGACCTACCTACGAGCAGTACTTC | CASRLGGPTYEQYF | TRBV12-3/TRBV12-4 | NA | TRBJ2-7 | NA
TGCGCCAGCTCCATAGACAGAAACTATGGCTACACCTTC | CASSIDRNYGYTF | TRBV5-1 | NA | TRBJ1-2 | few
TGTGCCAGCAAGGGGGGTCCGTACCAAGAGACCCAGTACTTC | CASKGGPYQETQYF | TRBV6-2/TRBV6-3 | NA | TRBJ2-5 | once
TGTGCCAGCAGCTTCGCAGGGACGCAAGAGACCCAGTACTTC | CASSFAGTQETQYF | TRBV5-6 | NA | TRBJ2-5 | NA
TGTGCCAGCAGCCGTCGAAGAGAGACCCAGTACTTC | CASSRRRETQYF | TRBV7-2 | NA | TRBJ2-5 | NA
TGTGCCAGTAGAGACGGGACACCCTCTAATGAAAAACTGTTTTTT | CASRDGTPSNEKLFF | TRBV19 | NA | TRBJ1-4 | NA
TGTGCCAGCAGCCATAGGGCAGGGGGTTGGAATCAGCCCCAGCATTTT | CASSHRAGGWNQPQHF | TRBV5-6 | TRBD1 | TRBJ1-5 | NA
TGTGCCAGCAGTTTCACCGACAGGCGCTCCTACGAGCAGTACTTC | CASSFTDRRSYEQYF | TRBV12-3/TRBV12-4 | NA | TRBJ2-7 | few
TGTGCCACCAGTGAGGCGGGACAGGGCCACGAGCAGTACTTC | CATSEAGQGHEQYF | TRBV24-1 | TRBD1 | TRBJ2-7 | few
TGTGCCAGCAGCTTGTTGGGACAGGTTAATGAAAAACTGTTTTTT | CASSLLGQVNEKLFF | TRBV5-5 | TRBD1 | TRBJ1-4 | NA
TGTGCCAGCAGCGTAGACAGCCATGGCTACACCTTC | CASSVDSHGYTF | TRBV9 | NA | TRBJ1-2 | many
TGCAGTGCTAGAGACCAGGAGCCCGGGACAAGTTGGACAGATACGCAGTATTTT | CSARDQEPGTSWTDTQYF | TRBV20-1 | NA | TRBJ2-3 | NA
TGCAGTGCTACAATCTCGGTTGGGCAGCCCCAGCATTTT | CSATISVGQPQHF | TRBV20-1 | NA | TRBJ1-5 | few
TGTGCCAGCAGCTTACAAGGGACAGGGAGTGCGGAGACCCAGTACTTC | CASSLQGTGSAETQYF | TRBV7-9 | TRBD1 | TRBJ2-5 | NA
TGTGCCAGCAGCCAGACCGGGACAGCCCACACCTTC | CASSQTGTAHTF | TRBV14 | TRBD1 | TRBJ1-2 | NA
TGTGCCAGCAGCCCCTACGGGCTAGCGGGAGAGACCCAGTACTTC | CASSPYGLAGETQYF | TRBV3-1 | TRBD2 | TRBJ2-5 | NA
TGTGCCAGCAGCTTAGAAGAAGGCAGAGATCCAGATACGCAGTATTTT | CASSLEEGRDPDTQYF | TRBV7-9 | NA | TRBJ2-3 | few
TGTGCCAGCAGTTACGTACCCAATCAGCCCCAGCATTTT | CASSYVPNQPQHF | TRBV6-6 | NA | TRBJ1-5 | few
TGTGCCAGCAGCCGCGGGGGACCGGGAGAGACCCAGTACTTC | CASSRGGPGETQYF | TRBV7-9 | TRBD2 | TRBJ2-5 | few
TGTGCCAGCAGCTCCGGGCCCCGCGACTATGGCTACACCTTC | CASSSGPRDYGYTF | TRBV6-5 | NA | TRBJ1-2 | few
TGTGCCAGCAGAAAGGGACCGGACAGGGACCTCTATGGCTACACCTTC | CASRKGPDRDLYGYTF | TRBV6-5 | TRBD1 | TRBJ1-2 | NA